The clone carrying this T cell receptor beta chain was detected only once. What it recognizes is unknown. These data are taken from a study of cytomegalovirus exposure and HLA in healthy donors. Whole-study findings and limits: A later analysis reportedly found that, within productive TCRs, an Asian-associated ancestry cluster had fewer N-insertions than the mean observed across the approximately 660 donors.

The donors were healthy bone marrow donors. Vbeta (60) and Jbeta (13) primers were used in the PCR. Sequencing used immunoSEQ multiplex PCR; TCRdb keeps in-frame clones, though not all of them. The repertoire includes 110,000 to 150,000 clones, over 65% of them detected once, and roughly 2.9% sits in the top ten. Germline assignment: CDR1 SGHTS and CDR2 YDEGEE. J gave up 8 bases and V 1 base, and 10 bases lay outside the gene matches. The CDR3 has 17 amino acids. The sample was PBMCs. This chain links TRBV5-8 with TRBJ1-6; 9 bases line up with TRBD1. This clonotype originated in a female donor in good health and CMV-seronegative. CDR3 residues: CASSLYMGQGKDSPLHF. The CDR3, as DNA: TGTGCCAGCAGCTTGTACATGGGACAGGGAAAGGATTCACCCCTCCACTTT.